This is a list of T cell receptor beta chains from one sample in a study of blood T cell repertoires in COVID-19. Profiling relied on immunoSEQ multiplex PCR, and the TCRdb table lists in-frame clones only, not all of them. Seen here are around 200,000 clones, approximately 88% observed once, and the top ten hold approximately 6.7%. Source material: peripheral blood. Receptors were obtained from a middle-aged man with acute or convalescent COVID-19. CDR3s include the opening cysteine and the closing phenylalanine or tryptophan. A D gene is named only where the DNA matches it firmly. Expanded clones are given a class, and other clones once, few, many or no size at all.

size,J,V,D,CDR3,DNA
NA,TRBJ1-2,TRBV7-2,TRBD1,CASSLGGQGFGYTF,TGTGCCAGCAGCTTAGGCGGACAGGGCTTTGGCTACACCTTC
NA,TRBJ1-1,TRBV24-1,NA,CATSDTRGLGEAFF,TGTGCCACCAGTGATACGCGGGGGCTCGGTGAAGCTTTCTTT
NA,TRBJ2-5,TRBV11-2,TRBD2,CASSLIRGGAQETQYF,TGTGCCAGCAGCTTAATTCGCGGGGGTGCGCAAGAGACCCAGTACTTC
NA,TRBJ1-2,TRBV6-5,TRBD1,CASSRQGLDGYTF,TGTGCCAGCAGCCGACAGGGACTGGATGGCTACACCTTC
NA,TRBJ2-1,TRBV6-5,TRBD1,CASRLTGGNEQFF,TGTGCCAGCAGACTGACAGGGGGGAATGAGCAGTTCTTC
NA,TRBJ2-1,TRBV5-1,NA,CASSKDSYNEQFF,TGCGCCAGCAGCAAAGACAGCTACAATGAGCAGTTCTTC
NA,TRBJ1-3,TRBV30,NA,CAWSASSGNTIYF,TGTGCCTGGAGTGCCTCCTCTGGAAACACCATATATTTT
NA,TRBJ1-1,TRBV10-3,NA,CAISGDRNTEAFF,TGTGCCATCAGTGGCGACAGGAACACTGAAGCTTTCTTT
NA,TRBJ1-1,TRBV4-1,TRBD1,CASSLSGTGTNTEAFF,TGCGCCAGCAGCCTCTCCGGGACAGGGACGAACACTGAAGCTTTCTTT
NA,TRBJ2-1,TRBV30,TRBD2,CAWNSLAGYNEQFF,TGTGCCTGGAATTCGCTAGCGGGTTACAATGAGCAGTTCTTC
NA,TRBJ2-3,TRBV29-1,NA,CSVSFFEAGKTDTQYF,TGCAGCGTTAGCTTTTTCGAGGCAGGGAAGACAGATACGCAGTATTTT
NA,TRBJ1-4,TRBV7-2,NA,CASSSSFATNEKLFF,TGTGCCAGCAGCTCCTCTTTTGCAACTAATGAAAAACTGTTTTTT
NA,TRBJ1-2,TRBV19,NA,CASSPTGFSYGYTF,TGTGCCAGTAGCCCAACAGGGTTTTCGTATGGCTACACCTTC
NA,TRBJ2-7,TRBV19,TRBD2,CASSIDSVAGGPDEQYF,TGTGCCAGTAGTATAGATTCGGTCGCGGGGGGGCCCGACGAGCAGTACTTC
NA,TRBJ1-2,TRBV30,NA,CAWSPTNYGYTF,TGTGCCTGGAGTCCCACTAACTATGGCTACACCTTC
NA,TRBJ1-2,TRBV19,NA,CASSILGSSNYGYTF,TGTGCCAGTAGTATCCTCGGGTCCTCTAACTATGGCTACACCTTC
NA,TRBJ2-7,TRBV2,TRBD1,CASGTGFYEQYF,TGTGCCAGCGGGACAGGGTTTTACGAGCAGTACTTC
NA,TRBJ2-3,TRBV7-2,TRBD2,CASKSGGASDTQYF,TGTGCCAGCAAGAGCGGGGGGGCATCAGATACGCAGTATTTT
once,TRBJ2-5,TRBV2,TRBD1,CASKDRATQETQYF,TGTGCCAGCAAGGACAGGGCGACCCAAGAGACCCAGTACTTC
NA,TRBJ2-7,TRBV18,NA,CASSEDSGEQYF,TGTGCCAGCTCAGAGGACAGCGGCGAGCAGTACTTC
NA,TRBJ2-3,TRBV11-2,TRBD1,CASSAGTGVSTDTQYF,TGTGCCAGCAGCGCCGGGACAGGGGTTAGCACAGATACGCAGTATTTT
NA,TRBJ1-2,TRBV18,NA,CASSPSQARNYGYTF,TGTGCCAGCTCACCTTCTCAGGCCAGAAACTATGGCTACACCTTC
NA,TRBJ1-6,TRBV6-5,NA,CASSYTYDRNSPLHF,TGTGCCAGCAGTTACACATATGACAGGAATTCACCCCTCCACTTT
NA,TRBJ2-2,TRBV10-1,NA,CASGDSRTGELFF,TGCGCCAGCGGCGACAGCCGCACCGGGGAGCTGTTTTTT
NA,TRBJ1-6,TRBV27,TRBD1,CASSFSYRGPVYNSPLHF,TGTGCCAGCAGTTTCAGCTACAGGGGCCCCGTTTATAATTCACCCCTCCACTTT
NA,TRBJ2-5,TRBV5-1,TRBD2,CASRSTGTTQETQYF,TGCGCCAGCAGGTCAACCGGGACTACACAAGAGACCCAGTACTTC
NA,TRBJ2-7,TRBV12-3/TRBV12-4,TRBD2,CASSLKRGYEQYF,TGTGCCAGCAGTTTAAAGCGGGGTTACGAGCAGTACTTC
NA,TRBJ2-3,TRBV30,TRBD1,CAWDPGQGIDTQYF,TGTGCCTGGGACCCGGGACAGGGAATAGATACGCAGTATTTT
NA,TRBJ2-2,TRBV3-1/TRBV3-2,TRBD2,CASSQELAGIGGELFF,TGTGCCAGCAGCCAAGAACTAGCGGGGATTGGCGGGGAGCTGTTTTTT
NA,TRBJ2-7,TRBV5-4,TRBD2,CATGGGGASPPEQYF,TGTGCCACCGGGGGGGGCGGGGCGTCCCCCCCCGAGCAGTACTTC
NA,TRBJ1-1,TRBV6-5,NA,CASSYQNLGRTEAFF,TGTGCCAGCAGTTACCAGAACCTGGGCCGCACTGAAGCTTTCTTT
NA,TRBJ1-4,TRBV5-1,NA,CASRPRSATNEKLFF,TGCGCCAGCAGACCCCGGAGTGCAACTAATGAAAAACTGTTTTTT
NA,TRBJ1-2,TRBV4-1,NA,CASTQDLGRGSSGYTF,TGCGCCAGCACCCAAGATTTGGGCAGGGGCTCGTCGGGCTACACCTTC
NA,TRBJ2-3,TRBV5-1,TRBD2,CASSSQRGWGTDTQYF,TGCGCCAGCAGCTCCCAGCGGGGGTGGGGCACAGATACGCAGTATTTT
NA,TRBJ2-6,TRBV4-1,NA,CASTSTGRGGPDSGANVLTF,TGCGCCAGCACCTCAACGGGTAGGGGGGGACCTGACTCTGGGGCCAACGTCCTGACTTTC
NA,TRBJ2-5,TRBV12-3/TRBV12-4,TRBD2,CASLAGGVETQYF,TGTGCCAGTCTAGCGGGGGGCGTTGAGACCCAGTACTTC
NA,TRBJ2-2,TRBV12-3/TRBV12-4,NA,CASSLQVTGELFF,TGTGCCAGCAGTTTACAGGTCACCGGGGAGCTGTTTTTT
NA,TRBJ2-7,TRBV13,TRBD2,CASSRPRAGGPGEQYF,TGTGCCAGCAGCCGACCCAGAGCGGGGGGGCCGGGAGAGCAGTACTTC
NA,TRBJ1-5,TRBV28,NA,CASAGIQPQHF,TGTGCCAGCGCAGGGATTCAGCCCCAGCATTTT
NA,TRBJ1-2,TRBV19,NA,CASSISQGKSYTF,TGTGCCAGTAGTATATCGCAGGGTAAGAGCTACACCTTC
NA,TRBJ1-6,TRBV13,TRBD1,CASSAGQGAGLNSPLHF,TGTGCCAGCAGCGCGGGACAGGGGGCTGGGCTGAATTCACCCCTCCACTTT